This T cell receptor beta chain came from a study of blood T cell repertoires in COVID-19. Study background: Both acute and convalescent COVID-19 samples were obtained from the United States, Italy and Spain.

The CDR3 loop spans 14 amino acids. The germline CDR1 and CDR2 sequences are MNHEY and SMNVEV (reference sequence). The assay was immunoSEQ multiplex PCR, and TCRdb's table has in-frame clones only and misses some. The sample comprises hundreds of thousands of clones, about 89% of which are singletons, and approximately 3% rests with the top ten. A remark on this clone: The junction departs from germline at one end; a sequencing error may be responsible.

The clonotype originates from a young woman with COVID-19, enrolled during active disease. The sequenced material came from peripheral blood. V and J are TRBV27 and TRBJ2-5; maybe TRBD2 (5 bases). CDR3 in amino acids: CASSPSGHQETQYF. Written as DNA, the CDR3 is TGTGCCAGCTCACCCAGCGGCCACCAGGAGACCCAGTACTTC.